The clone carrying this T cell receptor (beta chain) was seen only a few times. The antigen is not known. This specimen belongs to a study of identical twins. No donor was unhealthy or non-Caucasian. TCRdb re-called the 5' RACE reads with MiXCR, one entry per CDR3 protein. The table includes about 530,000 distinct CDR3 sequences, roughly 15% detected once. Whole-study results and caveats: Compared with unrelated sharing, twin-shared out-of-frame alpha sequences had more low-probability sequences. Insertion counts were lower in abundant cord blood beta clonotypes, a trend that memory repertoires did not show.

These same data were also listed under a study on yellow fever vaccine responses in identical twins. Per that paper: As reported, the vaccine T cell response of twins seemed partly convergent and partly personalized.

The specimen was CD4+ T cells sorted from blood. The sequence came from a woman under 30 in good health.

CDR3 residues: CASSQEGFSGNTIYF. The CDR3 coding sequence is TGTGCCAGCAGCCAAGAGGGCTTCTCTGGAAACACCATATATTTT. The chain carries TRBV7-8 and TRBJ1-3; D remains unclear. This CDR3 contains 15 residues. The V end was cut by 5 bases, the J end by 0 bases, with 11 bases between. Germline lookup yields CDR1 SGHVS and CDR2 FQNEAQ. The complete variable domain, with remaining parts taken from reference TRBV7-8 and TRBJ1-3, reads GAGVSQSPRYKVAKRGQDVALRCDPISGHVSLFWYQQALGQGPEFLTYFQNEAQLDKSGLPSDRFFAERPEGSVSTLKIQRTQQEDSAVYLCASSQEGFSGNTIYFGEGSWLTVV.